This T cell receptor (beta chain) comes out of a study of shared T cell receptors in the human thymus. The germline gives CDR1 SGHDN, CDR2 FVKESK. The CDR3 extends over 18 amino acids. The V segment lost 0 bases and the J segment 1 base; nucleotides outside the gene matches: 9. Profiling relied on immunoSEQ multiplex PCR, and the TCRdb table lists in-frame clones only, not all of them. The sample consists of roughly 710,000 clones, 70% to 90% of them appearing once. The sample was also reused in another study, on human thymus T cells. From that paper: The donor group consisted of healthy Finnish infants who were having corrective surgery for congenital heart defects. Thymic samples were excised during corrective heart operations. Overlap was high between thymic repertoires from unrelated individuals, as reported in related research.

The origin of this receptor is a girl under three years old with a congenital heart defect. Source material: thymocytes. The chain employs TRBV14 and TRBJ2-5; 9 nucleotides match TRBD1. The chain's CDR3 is CASSQESGEDRGQETQYF. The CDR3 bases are TGTGCCAGCAGCCAAGAAAGTGGTGAGGACAGGGGCCAAGAGACCCAGTACTTC.